This T cell receptor (beta chain) stems from a study of OX40 agonist ivuxolimab in advanced cancers. In the case of this clone: What it binds is not known.

Study-level points and caveats: In the expanded peripheral T cells, antigen specificity was never determined.

Sequenced by immunoSEQ multiplex PCR; TCRdb stores in-frame clones only, minus some. The sample holds fewer than 15,000 clones, approximately 90% seen once. This CDR3 has 13 residues. Germline V CDR1 and CDR2: SQVTM, ANQGSEA. The germline V and J ends were trimmed by 6 bases and 6 bases, with 16 bases remaining between them. The sequence derives from an adult with an advanced solid tumor such as melanoma, head and neck, liver or kidney cancer. V gene TRBV29-1 combines with J gene TRBJ2-3; D is uncertain. Sequences were derived from CD4+ or CD8+ T cells sorted from blood, sampled in a trial of the OX40 agonist ivuxolimab. The CDR3 DNA reads TGCAGCGTCGTGGACGGGTACGTGGATACGCAGTATTTT. Amino acid sequence: CSVVDGYVDTQYF.